The following is a T cell receptor beta chain sequence with its context. Its specificity is unknown. This sample stems from a study of shared clonotypes between healthy human individuals. Study observations and caveats: Sharing of clonotypes among donors was expected to vary with sequencing depth.

Study donors comprised healthy, HIV-negative adults devoid of recent acute infection or vaccination. Caucasian adults residing in Nashville, Tennessee made up all the donors. Over several immunoSEQ plates, each subset's genomic DNA was distributed in even portions. Generated by immunoSEQ multiplex PCR, the TCRdb table keeps only in-frame clones and is missing some. The sample includes 600,000 to 750,000 clones, 90% seen only once; the top ten take 34%. The sequenced sample consisted of memory CD8+ T cells from PBMCs. Subset indicated: CD45RO+ cells pooled with CCR7-negative TemRA cells. The TCR was taken from a man in his late teens or twenties in good health. Some clones in this sample may be carry-over from other donors' samples.

In DNA, the CDR3 is TGTGCCAGCAATTCTGCGGGACTAGCGCATTACAATGAGCAGTTCTTC. As protein: CASNSAGLAHYNEQFF. This chain joins TRBV11-2 and TRBJ2-1, with 10 bases matching TRBD2. The CDR3 consists of 16 residues. Looked up from germline, CDR1 is SGHAT and CDR2 is FQNNGV. The junction had 10 bases not matched to a gene; V was cut back by 7 bases and J by 4 bases.